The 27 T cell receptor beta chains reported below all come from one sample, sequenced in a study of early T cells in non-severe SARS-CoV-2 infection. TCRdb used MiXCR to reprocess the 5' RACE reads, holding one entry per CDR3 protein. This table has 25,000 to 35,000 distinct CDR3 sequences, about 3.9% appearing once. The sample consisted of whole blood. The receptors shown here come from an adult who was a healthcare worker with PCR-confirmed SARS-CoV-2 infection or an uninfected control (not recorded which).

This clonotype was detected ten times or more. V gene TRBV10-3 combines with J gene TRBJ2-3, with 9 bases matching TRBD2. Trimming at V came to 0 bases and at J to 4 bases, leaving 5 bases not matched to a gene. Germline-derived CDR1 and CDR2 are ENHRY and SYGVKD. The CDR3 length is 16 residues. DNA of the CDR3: TGTGCCATCAGTGAGTCCGCGGGGGGGATGTCAGATACGCAGTATTTT. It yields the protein CAISESAGGMSDTQYF.

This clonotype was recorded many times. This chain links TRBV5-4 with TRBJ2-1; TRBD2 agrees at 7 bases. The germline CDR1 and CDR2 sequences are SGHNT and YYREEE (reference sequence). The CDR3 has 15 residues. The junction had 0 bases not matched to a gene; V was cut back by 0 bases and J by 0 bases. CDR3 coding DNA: TGTGCCAGCAGCTTGGGCGGGGGCTCCTACAATGAGCAGTTCTTC. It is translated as CASSLGGGSYNEQFF.

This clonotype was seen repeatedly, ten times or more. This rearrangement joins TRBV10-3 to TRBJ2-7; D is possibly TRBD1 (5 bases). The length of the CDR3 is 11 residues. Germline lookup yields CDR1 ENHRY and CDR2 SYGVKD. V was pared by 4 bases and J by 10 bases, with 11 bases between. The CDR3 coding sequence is TGTGCCATCAGTGTAGGGGTTGGCCAGTACTTC. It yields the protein CAISVGVGQYF.

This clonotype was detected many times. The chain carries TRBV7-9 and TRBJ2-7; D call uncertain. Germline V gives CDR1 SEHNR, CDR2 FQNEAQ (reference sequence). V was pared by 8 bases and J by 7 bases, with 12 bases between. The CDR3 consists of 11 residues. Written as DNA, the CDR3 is TGTGCCAGCCGGACCCTCGCAGAGCAGTACTTC. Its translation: CASRTLAEQYF.

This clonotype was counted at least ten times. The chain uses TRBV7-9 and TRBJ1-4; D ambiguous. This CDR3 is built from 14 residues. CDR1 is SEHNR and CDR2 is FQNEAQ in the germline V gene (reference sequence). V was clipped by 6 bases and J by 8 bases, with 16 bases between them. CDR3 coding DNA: TGTGCCAGCAGTCCTCCTTCTCCGGCGGAAAAACTGTTTTTT. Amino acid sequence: CASSPPSPAEKLFF.

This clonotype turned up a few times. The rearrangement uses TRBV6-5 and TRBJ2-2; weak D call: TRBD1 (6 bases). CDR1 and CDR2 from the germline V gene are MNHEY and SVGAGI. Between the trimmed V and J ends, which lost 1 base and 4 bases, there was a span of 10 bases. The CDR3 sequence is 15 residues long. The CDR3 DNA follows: TGTGCCAGCAGTTACTTTGGGGGCGGCACCGGGGAGCTGTTTTTT. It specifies CASSYFGGGTGELFF.

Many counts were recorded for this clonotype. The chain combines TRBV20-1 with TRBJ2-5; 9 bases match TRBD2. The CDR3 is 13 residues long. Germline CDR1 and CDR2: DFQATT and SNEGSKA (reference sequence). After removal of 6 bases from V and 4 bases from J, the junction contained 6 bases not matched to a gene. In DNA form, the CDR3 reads TGCAGTGCCGAGGAACTAGCGGGAGAGACCCAGTACTTC. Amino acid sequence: CSAEELAGETQYF.

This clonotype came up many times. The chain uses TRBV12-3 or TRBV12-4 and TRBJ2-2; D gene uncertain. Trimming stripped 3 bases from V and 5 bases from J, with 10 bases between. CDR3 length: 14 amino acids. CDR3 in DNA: TGTGCCAGCAGTTTTTCCGAAACAACCGGGGAGCTGTTTTTT. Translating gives CASSFSETTGELFF.

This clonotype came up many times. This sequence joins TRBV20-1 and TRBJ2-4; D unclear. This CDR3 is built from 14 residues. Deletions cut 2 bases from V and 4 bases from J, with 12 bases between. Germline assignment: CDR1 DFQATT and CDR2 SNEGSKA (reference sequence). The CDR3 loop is CSARRPGPKNIQYF. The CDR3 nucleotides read TGCAGTGCTAGAAGGCCAGGACCGAAAAACATTCAGTACTTC.

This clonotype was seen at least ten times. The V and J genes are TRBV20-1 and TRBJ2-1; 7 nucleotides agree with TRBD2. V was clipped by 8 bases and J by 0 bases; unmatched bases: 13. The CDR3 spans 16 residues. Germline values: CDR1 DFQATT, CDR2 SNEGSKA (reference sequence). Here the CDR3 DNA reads TGCAGTCTCGAACGTCTCGGCGGGAGCTCCTACAATGAGCAGTTCTTC. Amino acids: CSLERLGGSSYNEQFF.

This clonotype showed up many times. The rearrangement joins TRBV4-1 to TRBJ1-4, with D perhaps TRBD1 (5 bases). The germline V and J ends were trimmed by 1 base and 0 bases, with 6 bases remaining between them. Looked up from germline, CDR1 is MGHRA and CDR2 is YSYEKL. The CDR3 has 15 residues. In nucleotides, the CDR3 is TGCGCCAGCAGCCAAGGGGGGGCAACTAATGAAAAACTGTTTTTT. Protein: CASSQGGATNEKLFF.

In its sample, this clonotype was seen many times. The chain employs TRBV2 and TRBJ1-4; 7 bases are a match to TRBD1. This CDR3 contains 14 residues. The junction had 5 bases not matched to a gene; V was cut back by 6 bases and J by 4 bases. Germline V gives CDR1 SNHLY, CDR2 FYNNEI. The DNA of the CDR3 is TGTGCCAGCAGATCGACAGGGTTTAATGAAAAACTGTTTTTT. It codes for CASRSTGFNEKLFF.

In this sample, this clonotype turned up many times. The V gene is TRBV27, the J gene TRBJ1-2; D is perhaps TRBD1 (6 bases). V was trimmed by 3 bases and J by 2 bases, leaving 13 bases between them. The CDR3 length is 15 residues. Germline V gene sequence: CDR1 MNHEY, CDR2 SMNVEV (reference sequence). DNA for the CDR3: TGTGCCAGCAGTTTGAACAGGGAGGGAAACTATGGCTACACCTTC. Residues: CASSLNREGNYGYTF.

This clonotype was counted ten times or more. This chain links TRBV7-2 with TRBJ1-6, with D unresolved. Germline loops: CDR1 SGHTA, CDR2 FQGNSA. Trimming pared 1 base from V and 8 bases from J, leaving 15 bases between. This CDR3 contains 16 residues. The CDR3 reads CASSLVWSTRDSPLHF. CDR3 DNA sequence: TGTGCCAGCAGCTTAGTGTGGTCCACTAGAGATTCACCCCTCCACTTT.

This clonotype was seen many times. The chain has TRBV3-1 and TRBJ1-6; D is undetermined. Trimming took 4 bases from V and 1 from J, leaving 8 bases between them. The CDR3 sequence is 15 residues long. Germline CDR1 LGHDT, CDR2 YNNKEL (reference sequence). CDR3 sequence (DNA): TGTGCCAGCAGCCTAGAAGGGTCCTATAATTCACCCCTCCACTTT. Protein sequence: CASSLEGSYNSPLHF. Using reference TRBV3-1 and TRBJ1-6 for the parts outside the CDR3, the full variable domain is DTAVSQTPKYLVTQMGNDKSIKCEQNLGHDTMYWYKQDSKKFLKIMFSYNNKELIINETVPNRFSPKSPDKAHLNLHINSLELGDSAVYFCASSLEGSYNSPLHFGNGTRLTVT.

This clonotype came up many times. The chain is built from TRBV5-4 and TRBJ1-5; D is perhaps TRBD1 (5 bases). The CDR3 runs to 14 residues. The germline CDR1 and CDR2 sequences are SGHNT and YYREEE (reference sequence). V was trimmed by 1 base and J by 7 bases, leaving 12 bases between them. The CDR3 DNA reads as TGTGCCAGCAGCTTGTCTGGGGGGGGACAGCCCCAGCATTTT. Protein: CASSLSGGGQPQHF.

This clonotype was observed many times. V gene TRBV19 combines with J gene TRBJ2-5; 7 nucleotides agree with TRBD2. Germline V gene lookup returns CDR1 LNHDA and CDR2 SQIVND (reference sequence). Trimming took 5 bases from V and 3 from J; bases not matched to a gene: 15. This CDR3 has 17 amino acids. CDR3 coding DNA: TGTGCCAGTAGTCGGACTAGATCCCGGTGGGGAGAAGAGACCCAGTACTTC. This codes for CASSRTRSRWGEETQYF.

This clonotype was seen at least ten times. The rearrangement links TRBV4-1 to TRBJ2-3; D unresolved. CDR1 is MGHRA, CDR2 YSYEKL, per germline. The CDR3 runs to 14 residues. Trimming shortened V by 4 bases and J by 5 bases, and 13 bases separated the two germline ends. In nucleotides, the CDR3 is TGCGCCAGCAGCCCCGGTGACGGCGGAGATACGCAGTATTTT. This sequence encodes CASSPGDGGDTQYF.

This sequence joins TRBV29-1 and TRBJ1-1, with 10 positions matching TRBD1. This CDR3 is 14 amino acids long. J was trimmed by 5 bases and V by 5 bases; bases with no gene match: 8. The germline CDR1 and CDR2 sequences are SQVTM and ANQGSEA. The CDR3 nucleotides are TGCAGCGTTCAGGCGACAGGGGGCAAAACTGAAGCTTTCTTT. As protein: CSVQATGGKTEAFF.

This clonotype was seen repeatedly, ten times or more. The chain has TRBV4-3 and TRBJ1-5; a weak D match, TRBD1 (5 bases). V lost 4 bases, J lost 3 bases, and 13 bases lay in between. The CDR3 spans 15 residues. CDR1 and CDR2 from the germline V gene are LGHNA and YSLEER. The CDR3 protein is CASSLNGGYNQPQHF. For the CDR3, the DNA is TGCGCCAGCAGCCTCAACGGGGGATACAATCAGCCCCAGCATTTT.

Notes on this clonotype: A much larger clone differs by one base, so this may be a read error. The CDR3 here is CASSVRRPVNIQYF. The CDR3, as DNA: TGTGCCAGCAGTGTCCGACGGCCCGTAAACATTCAGTACTTC. The chain is built from TRBV6-1 and TRBJ2-4, with D unresolved. V shed 4 bases and J shed 6 bases, with 13 bases lying between them. Germline loops: CDR1 MNHNS, CDR2 SASEGT. The CDR3 is 14 amino acids.

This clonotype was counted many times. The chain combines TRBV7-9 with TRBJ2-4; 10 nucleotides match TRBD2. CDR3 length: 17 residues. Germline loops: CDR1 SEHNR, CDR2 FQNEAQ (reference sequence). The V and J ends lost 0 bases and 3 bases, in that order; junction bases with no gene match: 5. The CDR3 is CASSLAGVAGGKNIQYF. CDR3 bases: TGTGCCAGCAGCTTAGCCGGGGTAGCGGGGGGCAAAAACATTCAGTACTTC. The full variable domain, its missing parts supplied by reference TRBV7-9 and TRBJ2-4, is DTGVSQNPRHKITKRGQNVTFRCDPISEHNRLYWYRQTLGQGPEFLTYFQNEAQLEKSRLLSDRFSAERPKGSFSTLEIQRTEQGDSAMYLCASSLAGVAGGKNIQYFGAGTRLSVL.

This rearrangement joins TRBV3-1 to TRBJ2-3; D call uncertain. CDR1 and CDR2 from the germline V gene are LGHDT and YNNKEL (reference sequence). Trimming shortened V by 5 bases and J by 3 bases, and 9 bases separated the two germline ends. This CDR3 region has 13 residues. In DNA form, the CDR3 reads TGTGCCAGCAGCTACTCCGGGACAGATACGCAGTATTTT. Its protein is CASSYSGTDTQYF.

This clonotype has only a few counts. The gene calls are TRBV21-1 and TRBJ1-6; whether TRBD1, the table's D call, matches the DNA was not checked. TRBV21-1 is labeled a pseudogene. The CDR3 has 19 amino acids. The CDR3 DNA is TGTGCCAGATTACAACGGGGAGAAGGTTCGTCCCAGAATGGTTCACCCCTCCACTTT. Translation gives CARLQRGEGSSQNGSPLHF.

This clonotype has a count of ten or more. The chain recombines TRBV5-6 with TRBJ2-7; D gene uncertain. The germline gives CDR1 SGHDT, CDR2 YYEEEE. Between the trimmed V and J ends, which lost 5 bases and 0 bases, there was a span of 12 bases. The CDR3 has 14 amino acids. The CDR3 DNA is TGTGCCAGCAGGTCGGGTCTAAGCTCCTACGAGCAGTACTTC. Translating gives CASRSGLSSYEQYF.

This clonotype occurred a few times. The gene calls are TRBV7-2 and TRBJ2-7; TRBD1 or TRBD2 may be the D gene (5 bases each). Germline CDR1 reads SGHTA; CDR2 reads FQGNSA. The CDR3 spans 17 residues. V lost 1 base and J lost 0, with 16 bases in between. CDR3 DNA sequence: TGTGCCAGCAGCTTAGGAGAGAGGGCCAGGGCCTCCTACGAGCAGTACTTC. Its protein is CASSLGERARASYEQYF.

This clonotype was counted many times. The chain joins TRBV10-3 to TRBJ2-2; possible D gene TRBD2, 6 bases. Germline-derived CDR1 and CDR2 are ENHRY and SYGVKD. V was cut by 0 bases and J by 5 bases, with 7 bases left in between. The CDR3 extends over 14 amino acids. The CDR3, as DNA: TGTGCCATCAGTGAGTCGGGGAGGACCGGGGAGCTGTTTTTT. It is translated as CAISESGRTGELFF.